This T cell receptor beta chain is drawn from a study of regulatory T cells in long-lasting Graves disease. The time point denotes: persistent/refractory GD, antithyroid drugs over 5 years with positive TRAb. From PBMCs, RNA was extracted and then used to make the TCR library. This clonotype was counted a few times. With iRepertoire HTBI primers and Arm-PCR of CDR3 regions, TCR beta libraries were built. MiXCR was run by TCRdb on the multiplex PCR reads, yielding one entry per CDR3 protein. The sample holds fewer than 450,000 distinct CDR3 sequences; less than 25% are singletons and the top ten take about 20%. Sequences were derived from peripheral blood mononuclear cells (PBMCs), sampled when the disease was refractory, from a patient treated with antithyroid drugs. This TCR was sampled from a female donor with Graves disease.

The CDR3, as DNA: TGCAGCGTTTTGACAGGGGGCGCAGACACCGGGGAGCTGTTTTTT. This codes for CSVLTGGADTGELFF. The rearrangement links TRBV29-1 to TRBJ2-2; 10 bases are a match to TRBD1. V was pared by 5 bases and J by 3 bases, with 6 bases of the junction left unmatched. Germline values: CDR1 SQVTM, CDR2 ANQGSEA. This CDR3 has 15 amino acids.